The source of this T cell receptor beta chain is a study of monozygotic twins with cystic fibrosis. Assay used: immunoSEQ multiplex PCR; TCRdb lists only in-frame clones, some missing. The data contain some 35,000 clones, approximately 65% of them singletons. CDR1 MNHEY and CDR2 SMNVEV come from the germline V gene (reference sequence). V gave up 10 bases and J gave up 3 bases, with 10 bases separating them. CDR3 size: 11 residues. This clone was observed a handful of times. This TCR came from a girl aged 10 to 17 with cystic fibrosis. Sequencing input: blood. V is TRBV27 and J is TRBJ2-7; no reliable D call. CDR3 nucleotides: TGTGCCACGAGAAAAGGCTACGAGCAGTACTTC. The encoded protein is CATRKGYEQYF.